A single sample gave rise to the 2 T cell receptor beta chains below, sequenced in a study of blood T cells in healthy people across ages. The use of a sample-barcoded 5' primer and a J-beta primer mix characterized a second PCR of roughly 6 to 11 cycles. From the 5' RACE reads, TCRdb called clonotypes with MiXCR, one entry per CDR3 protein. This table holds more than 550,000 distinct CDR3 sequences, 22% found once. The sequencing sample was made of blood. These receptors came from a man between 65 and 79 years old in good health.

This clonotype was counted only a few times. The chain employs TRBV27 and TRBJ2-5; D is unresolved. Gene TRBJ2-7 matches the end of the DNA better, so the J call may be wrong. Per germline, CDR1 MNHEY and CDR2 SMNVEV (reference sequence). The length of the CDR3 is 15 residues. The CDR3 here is CASRSLAGNSYEQYF. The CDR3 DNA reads TGTGCCAGCAGATCCCTGGCCGGAAACTCCTACGAGCAGTACTTC.

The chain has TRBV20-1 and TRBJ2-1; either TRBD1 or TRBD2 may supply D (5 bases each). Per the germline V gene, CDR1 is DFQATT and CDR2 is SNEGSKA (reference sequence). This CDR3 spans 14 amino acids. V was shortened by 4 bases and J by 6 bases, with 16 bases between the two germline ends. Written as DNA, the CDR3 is TGCAGTGCTAAATCCGGAAGGGGACCCAATGAGCAGTTCTTC. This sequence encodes CSAKSGRGPNEQFF.